The 29 T cell receptor beta chains reported below all come from one sample, sequenced in a study of vaccination and CD4 T cells after COVID-19. Their antigens remain unidentified. Once obtained from cultured CD4+ T cells, the DNA was sequenced using the Oncomine TCR Beta short-read assay. TCRdb ran MiXCR on the PCR reads and lists one entry per CDR3 protein. The table has around 15,000 distinct CDR3 sequences, under 80% seen once. Treatment of the sample: approximately nine-day PBMC culture with coronavirus spike peptide pools or control peptides (ViraFEST assay). Sequenced sample: CD4+ T cells from blood, cultured in vitro. All receptors derive from a human donor who had recovered from COVID-19.

The gene calls are TRBV24-1 and TRBJ2-1; D tentatively reads TRBD1 or TRBD2 (6 bases each). The CDR3 is 12 residues long. Germline lookup yields CDR1 KGHDR and CDR2 SFDVKD. V dropped 0 bases and J dropped 14 bases, with 10 bases sitting between them. The CDR3 sequence is CATSDLWGAEFF. The CDR3 coding sequence is TGTGCCACCAGTGATTTGTGGGGGGCGGAGTTCTTC.

The chain joins TRBV24-1 to TRBJ2-1; 13 bases are a match to TRBD2. With V trimmed by 4 bases and J by 7 bases, 12 bases remained unmatched. The CDR3 runs 18 residues. Germline-derived CDR1 and CDR2 are KGHDR and SFDVKD. CDR3 coding DNA: TGTGCCACCAGTGAACCCGGGACTAGCGGGGCAGGTGGGAATGAGCAGTTCTTC. Amino acid sequence: CATSEPGTSGAGGNEQFF.

This chain connects TRBV7-3 to TRBJ2-3; D gene uncertain. Trimming removed 3 bases at V and 0 bases at J, with 7 bases between. The CDR3 consists of 14 residues. Germline-derived CDR1 and CDR2 are SGHTA and FQGTGA. CDR3 region: CASSFGLSTDTQYF. CDR3 coding DNA: TGTGCCAGCAGCTTCGGGCTTAGCACAGATACGCAGTATTTT.

This chain joins TRBV12-3 or TRBV12-4 and TRBJ1-2; possibly TRBD1 for D (5 bases). The germline V and J ends were trimmed by 6 bases and 6 bases, with 11 bases remaining between them. This CDR3 is 12 amino acids long. The CDR3, as DNA: TGTGCCAGCAGCATGACAGTAAATGGCTACACCTTC. Translated, it gives CASSMTVNGYTF.

The chain has TRBV19 and TRBJ1-1; unclear D gene. The V gene lost 3 bases and the J gene lost 10 bases, with 12 bases spanning the gap. CDR3 length: 12 residues. Looked up from germline, CDR1 is LNHDA and CDR2 is SQIVND (reference sequence). The CDR3 here is CASSIGEVRAFF. The CDR3 region has the DNA TGTGCCAGTAGTATTGGCGAAGTAAGAGCTTTCTTT.

This chain links TRBV7-3 with TRBJ2-2; D possibly matches TRBD1 or TRBD2 (5 bases each). From germline, CDR1 is SGHTA and CDR2 FQGTGA. The V end lost 4 bases, the J end lost 8 bases, and 14 bases lay between the germline ends. This CDR3 has 14 residues. This CDR3 reads CASSSSGALGELFF. For the CDR3, the DNA is TGTGCCAGCAGCTCCTCCGGGGCGCTAGGGGAGCTGTTTTTT.

The chain employs TRBV23-1 and TRBJ2-7, with 7 bases aligning to TRBD1. TRBV23-1 is noted as an ORF with a role that remains uncertain. The ends lost 2 bases at V and 0 bases at J; junction bases unmatched: 25. The CDR3 contains 22 residues. CDR3 sequence: CASSQIGGDRATSNPLSYEQYF. CDR3 coding DNA: TGCGCCAGCAGTCAAATCGGCGGTGACAGGGCTACAAGCAACCCCCTCTCCTACGAGCAGTACTTC.

This chain joins TRBV20-1 and TRBJ1-5; TRBD1 is a possible D gene (5 bases). Per the germline V gene, CDR1 is DFQATT and CDR2 is SNEGSKA (reference sequence). This CDR3 has 14 residues. V was trimmed by 3 bases and J by 10 bases, leaving 19 bases between them. The CDR3 sequence is CSASGRGNYRPQHF. The DNA for the CDR3 is TGCAGTGCTAGCGGTCGGGGGAATTATCGTCCCCAGCATTTT.

This clonotype was recorded once. This rearrangement joins TRBV11-1 to TRBJ1-1; D uncertain. Between the trimmed V and J ends, which lost 6 bases and 7 bases, there was a span of 15 bases. The CDR3 runs 13 residues. CDR1 and CDR2 (germline): SGHAT, FQDESV (reference sequence). The CDR3 DNA sequence: TGTGCCAGCAGTACCGGACGGAGACTTGAAGCTTTCTTT. Translated, it gives CASSTGRRLEAFF.

The rearrangement links TRBV20-1 to TRBJ1-2; D is unclear. V lost 3 bases and J 4 bases, leaving 15 bases between the germline ends. Germline CDR1 reads DFQATT; CDR2 reads SNEGSKA (reference sequence). The CDR3 has 14 residues. The CDR3 spells CSARAGVTSYGYTF. In DNA, the CDR3 is TGCAGTGCTAGGGCGGGCGTGACCTCCTATGGCTACACCTTC.

The genes are TRBV6-1 and TRBJ2-1, with a possible D match to TRBD2 (6 bases). The germline CDR1 and CDR2 sequences are MNHNS and SASEGT. The CDR3 runs to 16 residues. The V and J ends lost 3 bases and 1 base respectively, with 13 bases between them. This chain's CDR3 is CASSERGGGSYNEQFF. CDR3 coding DNA: TGTGCCAGCAGTGAGCGGGGAGGCGGTTCCTACAATGAGCAGTTCTTC.

The rearrangement links TRBV19 to TRBJ1-5; D possibly corresponds to TRBD1 (6 bases). CDR1 is LNHDA and CDR2 is SQIVND in the germline V gene (reference sequence). The CDR3 runs 16 residues. V lost 3 bases and J 3 bases, leaving 15 bases between the germline ends. CDR3 region: CASSMTAGALNQPQHF. The CDR3 bases are TGTGCCAGTAGTATGACTGCGGGGGCCCTCAATCAGCCCCAGCATTTT.

As DNA, the CDR3 is TGTGCCAGCAGTTACCGGGGTTTAAACACCGGGGAGCTGTTTTTT. Translating it yields CASSYRGLNTGELFF. The chain is built from TRBV6-5 and TRBJ2-2; tentative D call: TRBD2 (5 bases). Per germline, CDR1 MNHEY and CDR2 SVGAGI. V shed 2 bases and J shed 2 bases, with 9 bases lying between them. This CDR3 has 15 residues.

The chain is built from TRBV5-4 and TRBJ2-5; TRBD2 agrees at 8 bases. The CDR3 runs 16 residues. Trimming cost V 0 bases and J 6 bases; bases outside gene matches: 10. Germline V gene data show CDR1 as SGHNT and CDR2 as YYREEE (reference sequence). CDR3 coding DNA: TGTGCCAGCAGCTTGGCTGGGGTCGGGGGGGCAAAGACCCAGTACTTC. Its translation is CASSLAGVGGAKTQYF.

V and J are TRBV20-1 and TRBJ2-7; D tentatively reads TRBD1 or TRBD2 (5 bases each). The germline gives CDR1 DFQATT, CDR2 SNEGSKA (reference sequence). Trimming stripped 6 bases from V and 5 bases from J, with 14 bases between. This CDR3 contains 12 residues. The chain's CDR3 is CSARGRVDEQYF. CDR3 coding DNA: TGCAGTGCGAGGGGCAGGGTAGACGAGCAGTACTTC.

J is TRBJ1-2 and V is TRBV28; no definite D call. Trimming removed 3 bases from V and 2 bases from J, with 7 bases in between. CDR3 length equals 13 residues. Germline V CDR1 and CDR2: MDHEN, SYDVKM. CDR3 sequence (DNA): TGTGCCAGCAGTTTCCGCAGGAACTATGGCTACACCTTC. Amino acid sequence: CASSFRRNYGYTF.

This chain joins TRBV7-2 and TRBJ2-7; 9 bases map to TRBD2. This CDR3 is built from 14 residues. Germline loops: CDR1 SGHTA, CDR2 FQGNSA. V lost 1 base and J lost 7; bases outside the gene matches: 5. CDR3 DNA: TGTGCCAGCAGCTTAGGGCGGGGGGGAAAGGAGCAGTACTTC. This encodes CASSLGRGGKEQYF.

The V gene is TRBV19, the J gene TRBJ1-6, with a tentative D call TRBD1 (6 bases). The CDR3 length is 16 residues. The germline V gene encodes CDR1 LNHDA and CDR2 SQIVND (reference sequence). The ends were cut back, 6 bases at V and 7 bases at J, with 19 bases in the middle. The CDR3 here is CASRPAGGQVNSPLHF. In DNA, the CDR3 is TGTGCCAGTAGACCCGCGGGGGGACAAGTGAATTCACCCCTCCACTTT.

The V and J genes are TRBV21-1 and TRBJ2-3; the table's D call, TRBD2, was not checked against the DNA. TRBV21-1 is described as a pseudogene. This CDR3 has 19 residues. For the CDR3, the DNA is TGTGCCAGCAGCAAAGCCCCCAGTAACGGCCCGGCTAGCACAGATACGCAGTATTTT. This translates into CASSKAPSNGPASTDTQYF.

The CDR3 sequence is CATSDPQGPDTQYF. The CDR3 DNA follows: TGTGCCACCAGTGATCCGCAGGGTCCAGATACGCAGTATTTT. This sequence joins TRBV24-1 and TRBJ2-3; tentative D call: TRBD1 (5 bases). The germline CDR1 and CDR2 sequences are KGHDR and SFDVKD. The CDR3 totals 14 residues. V was trimmed by 3 bases and J by 4 bases, leaving 10 bases between them.

V and J are TRBV11-2 and TRBJ1-2, with TRBD1 as a possible D gene (6 bases). Trimming left V 5 bases short and J 8 bases short, with 12 bases between. The CDR3 consists of 12 residues. Germline V CDR1 and CDR2: SGHAT, FQNNGV. This CDR3 reads CASSPGGQGYTF. As DNA, the CDR3 is TGTGCCAGCAGCCCGGGGGGGCAGGGCTACACCTTC. Full variable domain (rest looked up from reference TRBV11-2 and TRBJ1-2): EAGVAQSPRYKIIEKRQSVAFWCNPISGHATLYWYQQILGQGPKLLIQFQNNGVVDDSQLPKDRFSAERLKGVDSTLKIQPAKLEDSAVYLCASSPGGQGYTFGSGTRLTVV.

On this clonotype itself: Germline and junction disagree at one end, which may indicate a read error. The J gene is TRBJ1-2, the V gene TRBV6-1, with no clear D. This CDR3 region has 14 residues. CDR1 is MNHNS and CDR2 is SASEGT in the germline V gene. The CDR3: CAISLADRNYGYTF. For the CDR3, the DNA is TGTGCCATCAGTCTTGCCGACCGCAACTATGGCTACACCTTC.

The table lists this clonotype with a few counts. V gene TRBV12-3 or TRBV12-4 combines with J gene TRBJ1-5; D may be TRBD1 (5 bases). Trimming stripped 7 bases from V and 6 bases from J, with 16 bases between. CDR3 size: 14 residues. Written as DNA, the CDR3 is TGTGCCAGCACCCCCCAGGGCAGCGTTCAGCCCCAGCATTTT. Encoded protein: CASTPQGSVQPQHF.

The CDR3 bases are TGTGCCAGCAGCTCGAGGGAGTACCACTACGAGCAGTACTTC. Translation gives CASSSREYHYEQYF. The rearrangement links TRBV5-4 to TRBJ2-1, with a tentative D call TRBD2 (5 bases). The DNA end lines up better with TRBJ2-7; the J call may be wrong. The length of the CDR3 is 14 residues. Germline assignment: CDR1 SGHNT and CDR2 YYREEE (reference sequence).

This clonotype turned up a few times. The chain employs TRBV27 and TRBJ1-6; TRBD1 might be the D (5 bases). CDR3 length: 15 amino acids. CDR1 MNHEY and CDR2 SMNVEV come from the germline V gene (reference sequence). V gave up 5 bases and J gave up 9 bases, with 17 bases separating them. CDR3 DNA: TGTGCCAGCAGTCGGTTTGGTGAGGGGAGTTCACCCCTCCACTTT. Its translation: CASSRFGEGSSPLHF.

The rearrangement links TRBV7-9 to TRBJ2-3, with 7 bases matching TRBD1. The CDR3 contains 16 residues. V was pared by 6 bases and J by 2 bases, with 11 bases of the junction left unmatched. Germline V lookup: CDR1 SEHNR, CDR2 FQNEAQ (reference sequence). The CDR3 here is CASRSEDRVFTDTQYF. The CDR3 region has the DNA TGTGCCAGCAGAAGCGAAGACAGGGTTTTCACAGATACGCAGTATTTT.

The V call is TRBV27, the J call TRBJ1-2, with 7 bases aligning to TRBD1. The CDR3 extends over 14 amino acids. Germline V lookup: CDR1 MNHEY, CDR2 SMNVEV (reference sequence). V gave up 4 bases and J gave up 6 bases; unmatched junction bases: 8. The CDR3 protein is CASSYTGEVDGYTF. The CDR3 DNA reads as TGTGCCAGCAGTTACACAGGGGAAGTTGATGGCTACACCTTC.

This clonotype was observed a single time. The chain links TRBV2 to TRBJ2-5, with D unclear. CDR3 length: 15 residues. Trimming removed 6 bases from V and 1 base from J, with 15 bases in between. Germline assignment: CDR1 SNHLY and CDR2 FYNNEI. The CDR3 loop is CASSGDTLRQETQYF. Here the CDR3 DNA reads TGTGCCAGCAGCGGTGACACTCTCCGCCAAGAGACCCAGTACTTC.

The V call is TRBV28, the J call TRBJ1-5; 7 bases fit TRBD1. Trimming at V came to 3 bases and at J to 6 bases, leaving 8 bases not matched to a gene. The CDR3 spans 15 residues. The germline V gene encodes CDR1 MDHEN and CDR2 SYDVKM. The CDR3 bases are TGTGCCAGCAGTTTCCCGACAGGGTGGGGTCAGCCCCAGCATTTT. Its protein is CASSFPTGWGQPQHF.